The sequence of this T cell receptor beta chain was determined in a study of blood T cell repertoires in COVID-19. Study-wide context: Sites in the United States, Italy and Spain provided acute and convalescent COVID-19 samples.

Per the study methods: Nucleated cell number was recorded as an estimate derived from reference gene primer amplification. Some clones are missing from TCRdb's copy, which holds only in-frame ones; the method was immunoSEQ multiplex PCR. V, J and clone size derive from that table, while D and trimming were established from the DNA sequence. Of fewer than 350,000 clones listed, 90% were seen once; the top ten hold roughly 6.8%. The CDR3 has 13 residues. The ends were cut back, 4 bases at V and 5 bases at J, with 12 bases in the middle. Germline values: CDR1 SGHDT, CDR2 YYEEEE. Sequencing used peripheral blood. This chain links TRBV5-6 with TRBJ2-5; TRBD1 is a possible D gene (6 bases). The receptor comes from a woman in her twenties or thirties with COVID-19, enrolled during active disease. The CDR3, as DNA: TGTGCCAGCAGCGTGAACAGGGCGGAGACCCAGTACTTC. This sequence encodes CASSVNRAETQYF.